A selection of T cell receptor beta chains follows, all from one sample in a study of cytomegalovirus exposure and HLA in healthy donors. Sequenced by immunoSEQ multiplex PCR; TCRdb stores in-frame clones only, minus some. The data contain approximately 200,000 clones, approximately 79% of them singletons. Sequenced material: PBMCs. The source of these receptors is a girl between 5 and 17 years old in good health and CMV-seropositive. Both conserved end residues are part of each CDR3. A D gene is named only where the DNA matches it firmly. Size tells how often a clone was seen (once, few, many) or the class of an expanded clone, and some rows leave it out.

j_call v_call d_call clone_size cdr3_nt cdr3_aa
TRBJ2-1 TRBV5-6 TRBD2 NA TGTGCCAGCAGCTTAGTCGGACTAGTTAACAATGAGCAGTTCTTC CASSLVGLVNNEQFF
TRBJ2-2 TRBV27 NA NA TGTGCCAGCAGTTTATCGCAGGGCGCCGGGGAGCTGTTTTTT CASSLSQGAGELFF
TRBJ2-7 TRBV11-2 NA NA TGTGCCAGCAGCTTAGCTCAGGGCTCCTACGAGCAGTACTTC CASSLAQGSYEQYF
TRBJ2-3 TRBV6-1 TRBD2 NA TGTGCCAGCAGTGAATTAGCGGGGGGGGCGGGAGATACGCAGTATTTT CASSELAGGAGDTQYF
TRBJ2-3 TRBV6-5 TRBD1 NA TGTGCCAGCAGGGGGACAGGCGATACGCAGTATTTT CASRGTGDTQYF
TRBJ2-7 TRBV6-1 NA NA TGTGCCACGGAGGAGAATCCCCGATACGAGCAGTACTTC CATEENPRYEQYF
TRBJ2-5 TRBV5-1 NA NA TGCGCCAGCAGCGTCCGGGACACCCGCCAAGAGACCCAGTACTTC CASSVRDTRQETQYF
TRBJ1-2 TRBV13 NA NA TGTGCCAGCAGCTGGAACCTAGTCCAGACCTTC CASSWNLVQTF
TRBJ2-3 TRBV7-6 NA NA TGTGCCAGCATCCCGGACACCCTCCGCACAGATACGCAGTATTTT CASIPDTLRTDTQYF
TRBJ1-1 TRBV29-1 NA NA TGCAGCTCCAAAGGGGAAACTGAAGCTTTCTTT CSSKGETEAFF
TRBJ2-3 TRBV5-1 TRBD2 NA TGCGCCAGCAGGGCCGGGACTAGCGATACAGATACGCAGTATTTT CASRAGTSDTDTQYF
TRBJ2-7 TRBV7-2 TRBD2 once TGTGCCAGCAGCTTAGTTGGCGGGTCCGGGACTAGCGACTACGAGCAGTACTTC CASSLVGGSGTSDYEQYF
TRBJ1-2 TRBV30 TRBD1 NA TGTGCCTTGGACAGGAACTATGGCTACACCTTC CALDRNYGYTF